This is a list of T cell receptor beta chains from one sample in a study of Ad26.COV2.S vaccination and SARS-CoV-2 variants. Profiled with immunoSEQ multiplex PCR; TCRdb holds only in-frame clones, not every one. The sample includes around 320,000 clones, 85% to 90% of them seen just once. The sequences come from peripheral blood, collected in a trial of Ad26.COV2.S vaccine versus placebo. The receptor set was obtained from a person aged 18 to 59 who received the Ad26.COV2.S COVID-19 vaccine or a placebo. Each CDR3 is given with its conserved first and last residue.

v_gene	j_gene	CDR3aa
TRBV29-1	TRBJ1-2	CSIITGANYGYTF
TRBV7-2	TRBJ2-5	CASSPWTSGGGGVTQYF
TRBV2	TRBJ1-2	CASSEGGEGSGYTF
TRBV12-3/TRBV12-4	TRBJ1-2	CASSFGTRYGYTF
TRBV7-2	TRBJ1-4	CASSLRLREKLFF
TRBV7-8	TRBJ2-7	CASSPRGGRSTYEQYF
TRBV2	TRBJ2-1	CASSEAPTGYNEQFF
TRBV6-2/TRBV6-3	TRBJ2-1	CASSLTYNEQFF
TRBV2	TRBJ2-7	CASGRDRGRSALEQYF
TRBV11-2	TRBJ1-4	CASSPGQGAGEKLFF
TRBV7-2	TRBJ2-1	CASSFAGTSAYNEQFF
TRBV18	TRBJ2-5	CASSRTVGDVQETQYF
TRBV19	TRBJ1-4	CASSIIGQGGEKLFF
TRBV29-1	TRBJ2-7	CSVRGGGTSYEQYF
TRBV2	TRBJ1-1	CASSEAVQRLTEAFF
TRBV7-9	TRBJ1-1	CASSLTNWGNTEAFF
TRBV10-3	TRBJ2-1	CAIRDLAGGPTGQFF
TRBV4-3	TRBJ1-5	CASSQRSAPSNQPQHF
TRBV29-1	TRBJ1-1	CSASGPTGTEAFF
TRBV19	TRBJ1-6	CASSVVSSYNSPLHF
TRBV7-2	TRBJ1-2	CASSLGQGEGGYTF
TRBV11-3	TRBJ2-7	CASSNTGTDYEQYF
TRBV2	TRBJ1-1	CASSRDFGKDTEAFF
TRBV7-8	TRBJ2-7	CASSLRTEVSLEQYF
TRBV7-2	TRBJ2-7	CASSPRVSSYEQYF
TRBV11-2	TRBJ2-7	CASSPGQVSYEQYF
TRBV7-6	TRBJ2-7	CASSLGTVRDHEQYF
TRBV27	TRBJ1-1	CASNQGFEAFF
TRBV10-3	TRBJ1-1	CAISETGEAFF
TRBV7-6	TRBJ1-2	CASSSTGGAQGYTF
TRBV4-1	TRBJ1-6	CASSHPTDSPLHF
TRBV6-2/TRBV6-3	TRBJ2-3	CASSYRAGHSTDTQYF
TRBV3-1/TRBV3-2	TRBJ1-2	CASSKGRDGYTF
TRBV19	TRBJ2-5	CASNKETQYF
TRBV10-1	TRBJ2-2	CASSTRDYQEIGELFF
TRBV14	TRBJ2-4	CASSQGGAKNIQYF
TRBV7-9	TRBJ2-5	CASSSQYSLEETQYF
TRBV9	TRBJ2-2	CASSPLRQGVAGELFF
TRBV2	TRBJ1-6	CALGGSSYNSPLHF